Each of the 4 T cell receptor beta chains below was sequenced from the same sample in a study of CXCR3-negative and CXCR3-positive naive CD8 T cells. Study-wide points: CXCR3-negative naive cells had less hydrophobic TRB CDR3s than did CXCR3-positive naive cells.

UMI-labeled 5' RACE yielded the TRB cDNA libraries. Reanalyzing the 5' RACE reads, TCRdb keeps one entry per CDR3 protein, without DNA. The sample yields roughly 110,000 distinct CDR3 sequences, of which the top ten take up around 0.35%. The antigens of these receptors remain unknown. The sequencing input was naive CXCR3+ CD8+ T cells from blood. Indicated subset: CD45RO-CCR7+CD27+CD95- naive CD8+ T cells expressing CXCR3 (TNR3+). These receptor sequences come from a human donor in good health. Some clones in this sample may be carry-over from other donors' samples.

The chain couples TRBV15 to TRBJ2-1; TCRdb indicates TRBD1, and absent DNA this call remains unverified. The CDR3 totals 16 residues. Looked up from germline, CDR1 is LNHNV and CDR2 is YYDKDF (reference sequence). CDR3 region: CATTPWVGDGYNEQFF.

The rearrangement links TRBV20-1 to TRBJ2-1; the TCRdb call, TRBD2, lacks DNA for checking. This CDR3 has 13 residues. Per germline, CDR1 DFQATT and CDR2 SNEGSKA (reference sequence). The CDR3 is CSAGLAGVYEQFF.

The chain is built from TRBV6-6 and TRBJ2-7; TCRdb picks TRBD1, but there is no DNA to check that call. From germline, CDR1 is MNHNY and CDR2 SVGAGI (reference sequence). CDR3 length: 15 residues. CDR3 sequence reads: CASSYFGDTPYEQYF.

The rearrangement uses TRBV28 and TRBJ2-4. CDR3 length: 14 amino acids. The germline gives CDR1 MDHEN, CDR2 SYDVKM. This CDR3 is CASSLALGKNIQYF.